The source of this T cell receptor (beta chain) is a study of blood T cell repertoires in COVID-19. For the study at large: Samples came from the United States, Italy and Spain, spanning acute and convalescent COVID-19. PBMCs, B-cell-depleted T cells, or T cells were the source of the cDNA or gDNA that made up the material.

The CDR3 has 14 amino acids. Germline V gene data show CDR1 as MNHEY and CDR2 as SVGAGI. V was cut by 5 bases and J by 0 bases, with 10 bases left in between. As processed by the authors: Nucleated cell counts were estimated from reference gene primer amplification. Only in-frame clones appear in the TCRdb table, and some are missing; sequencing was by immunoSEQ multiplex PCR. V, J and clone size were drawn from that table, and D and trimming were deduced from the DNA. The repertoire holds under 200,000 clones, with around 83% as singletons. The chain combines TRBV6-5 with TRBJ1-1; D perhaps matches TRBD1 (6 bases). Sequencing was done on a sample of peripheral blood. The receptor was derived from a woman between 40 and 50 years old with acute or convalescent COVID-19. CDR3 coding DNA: TGTGCCAGCAGTCGCGGACAGATGAACACTGAAGCTTTCTTT. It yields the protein CASSRGQMNTEAFF.